These T cell receptor beta chains were read from a single sample in a study of T-cell reconstitution after alpha-beta-depleted transplantation in children. TCRdb redid the calling of the PCR reads with MiXCR, one entry per CDR3 protein. The table includes 200,000 to 250,000 distinct CDR3 sequences, 24% detected once. The sample here was PBMCs, mostly from graft donor cells, taken 360 days after TCRalphabeta/CD19-depleted stem cell transplant. The receptors were sampled from a female patient between 2 and 15 years old who had a stem cell transplant for congenital amegakaryocytic thrombocytopenia, so the T cells may come from the graft donor. Each CDR3 is given with its conserved first and last residue. D genes are given only for firm matches. Rows give clone size only sometimes, using once, few, many, or a class for an expanded clone.

cdr3_nt: TGTGCCAGCAGCTTGTCGGGACAGGGTTGGTACGAGCAGTACTTC
cdr3_aa: CASSLSGQGWYEQYF
d_call: TRBD1
v_call: TRBV5-4
j_call: TRBJ2-7
clone_size: .

cdr3_nt: TGTGCCATCAGTGCAGGGAATAGCAATCAGCCCCAGCATTTT
cdr3_aa: CAISAGNSNQPQHF
d_call: .
v_call: TRBV10-3
j_call: TRBJ1-5
clone_size: .

cdr3_nt: TGTGCCAGCAGTGGGGAAGTCGGCAGTGAGCAGTTCTTC
cdr3_aa: CASSGEVGSEQFF
d_call: .
v_call: TRBV2
j_call: TRBJ2-1
clone_size: few

cdr3_nt: TGTGCCAGCAGCAAACGGACAGGGATACCCTACGAGCAGTACTTC
cdr3_aa: CASSKRTGIPYEQYF
d_call: TRBD1
v_call: TRBV3-1
j_call: TRBJ2-7
clone_size: .

cdr3_nt: TGTGCCAGCAGTTTATGGACTTATGGCTACACCTTC
cdr3_aa: CASSLWTYGYTF
d_call: .
v_call: TRBV12-3/TRBV12-4
j_call: TRBJ1-2
clone_size: .

cdr3_nt: TGTGCCATCAGTGAGTCGCCGGGGCTTGGGGAGCTGTTTTTT
cdr3_aa: CAISESPGLGELFF
d_call: .
v_call: TRBV10-3
j_call: TRBJ2-2
clone_size: .

cdr3_nt: TGTGCCAGTAGTCCCTATACCAGGGGTGGCGAGCAGTACTTC
cdr3_aa: CASSPYTRGGEQYF
d_call: .
v_call: TRBV19
j_call: TRBJ2-7
clone_size: .

cdr3_nt: TGTGCCAGCAGAGCACTGGACAGGGACAATGAGCAGTTCTTC
cdr3_aa: CASRALDRDNEQFF
d_call: TRBD1
v_call: TRBV25-1
j_call: TRBJ2-1
clone_size: .

cdr3_nt: TGTGTCAGCTCAGGTGACAGCAATAATTCACCCCTCCACTTT
cdr3_aa: CVSSGDSNNSPLHF
d_call: .
v_call: TRBV18
j_call: TRBJ1-6
clone_size: .

cdr3_nt: TGTGCCAGCAGTCAGGGGACGGGCGCAGATACGCAGTATTTT
cdr3_aa: CASSQGTGADTQYF
d_call: .
v_call: TRBV7-7
j_call: TRBJ2-3
clone_size: .

cdr3_nt: TGCAGGGGTGATAAAAGGGCTAACTATGGCTACACCTTC
cdr3_aa: CRGDKRANYGYTF
d_call: .
v_call: TRBV20-1
j_call: TRBJ1-2
clone_size: .

cdr3_nt: TGTGCCAGCAGTCGACAGGGGGGGTCCTATAATTCACCCCTCCACTTT
cdr3_aa: CASSRQGGSYNSPLHF
d_call: TRBD1
v_call: TRBV6-1
j_call: TRBJ1-6
clone_size: .

cdr3_nt: TGTGCCAGCCACGGGCATGAGCAGTTCTTC
cdr3_aa: CASHGHEQFF
d_call: .
v_call: TRBV18
j_call: TRBJ2-1
clone_size: few

cdr3_nt: TGTGCCAGCAGTGAATTTGGAGGGATTGAGACCCAGTACTTC
cdr3_aa: CASSEFGGIETQYF
d_call: .
v_call: TRBV25-1
j_call: TRBJ2-5
clone_size: .

cdr3_nt: TGCAGTGCTAGAGACCCCGGGACTAGCGCCTACAATGAGCAGTTCTTC
cdr3_aa: CSARDPGTSAYNEQFF
d_call: TRBD2
v_call: TRBV20-1
j_call: TRBJ2-1
clone_size: .

cdr3_nt: TGTGCCAGCAGCCAAGATAGAACAGGGGGCTTTTCTAACTATGGCTACACCTTC
cdr3_aa: CASSQDRTGGFSNYGYTF
d_call: TRBD1
v_call: TRBV4-2
j_call: TRBJ1-2
clone_size: few

cdr3_nt: TGTGCCAGCAGTCCCCTGGGGGATTTGCAGCCCCAGCATTTT
cdr3_aa: CASSPLGDLQPQHF
d_call: .
v_call: TRBV28
j_call: TRBJ1-5
clone_size: few

cdr3_nt: TGTGCCAGCAGTTTCGAGGTCCTAAAGCCCCAGCATTTT
cdr3_aa: CASSFEVLKPQHF
d_call: .
v_call: TRBV12-3/TRBV12-4
j_call: TRBJ1-5
clone_size: .

cdr3_nt: TGTGCCGGTCGGGGACAGGGGGACACTGAAGCTTTCTTT
cdr3_aa: CAGRGQGDTEAFF
d_call: TRBD1
v_call: TRBV28
j_call: TRBJ1-1
clone_size: .

cdr3_nt: TGCAGTGCTAGTGTCCTCGGGCCCGGGGAGCTGTTTTTT
cdr3_aa: CSASVLGPGELFF
d_call: .
v_call: TRBV20-1
j_call: TRBJ2-2
clone_size: few

cdr3_nt: TGTGCCAGCAGTCGGTATGAATCTAGCACAGATACGCAGTATTTT
cdr3_aa: CASSRYESSTDTQYF
d_call: .
v_call: TRBV28
j_call: TRBJ2-3
clone_size: many

cdr3_nt: TGTGCCATCAGAGCGGGAGACGGGGCCGGGGAGCTGTTTTTT
cdr3_aa: CAIRAGDGAGELFF
d_call: TRBD2
v_call: TRBV10-3
j_call: TRBJ2-2
clone_size: .

cdr3_nt: TGCAGTGCTAGTGATGGCGGGGGGGCCGATGAGCAGTTCTTC
cdr3_aa: CSASDGGGADEQFF
d_call: TRBD2
v_call: TRBV20-1
j_call: TRBJ2-1
clone_size: few

cdr3_nt: TGTGCCAGCAGTTACCTCTATGGGGCCGGGGAGCTGTTTTTT
cdr3_aa: CASSYLYGAGELFF
d_call: .
v_call: TRBV6-5
j_call: TRBJ2-2
clone_size: .

cdr3_nt: TGCAGTGCTAGATTGACTAGCGCGTTGGGGGAGCTGTTTTTT
cdr3_aa: CSARLTSALGELFF
d_call: TRBD2
v_call: TRBV20-1
j_call: TRBJ2-2
clone_size: few

cdr3_nt: TGTGCCAGCAGCTTTGACCTTGTGTCTAACTTACAAGAGACCCAGTACTTC
cdr3_aa: CASSFDLVSNLQETQYF
d_call: .
v_call: TRBV7-9
j_call: TRBJ2-5
clone_size: few

cdr3_nt: TGTGCCAGCAGTGCCCGCCAAAGGAAACTGTTTTTT
cdr3_aa: CASSARQRKLFF
d_call: .
v_call: TRBV6-2/TRBV6-3
j_call: TRBJ1-4
clone_size: few

cdr3_nt: TGCGCCAGCAGTAAAATGGGGACCTACAATGAGCAGTTCTTC
cdr3_aa: CASSKMGTYNEQFF
d_call: .
v_call: TRBV5-1
j_call: TRBJ2-1
clone_size: few

cdr3_nt: TGTGCCAGCAGTCAGGGACGGGAGACCCAGTACTTC
cdr3_aa: CASSQGRETQYF
d_call: .
v_call: TRBV12-3/TRBV12-4
j_call: TRBJ2-5
clone_size: many

cdr3_nt: TGTGCCTGGAGGACTAGCGGGAACTCCTACGAGCAGTACTTC
cdr3_aa: CAWRTSGNSYEQYF
d_call: TRBD2
v_call: TRBV30
j_call: TRBJ2-7
clone_size: .

cdr3_nt: TGCGCCAGCAGCTTGGCCCTCAGGGAGACCCAGTACTTC
cdr3_aa: CASSLALRETQYF
d_call: .
v_call: TRBV5-1
j_call: TRBJ2-5
clone_size: many

cdr3_nt: TGTGCCAGCAGTTTATTTGGGCTAGCGCAAGAGACCCAGTACTTC
cdr3_aa: CASSLFGLAQETQYF
d_call: .
v_call: TRBV28
j_call: TRBJ2-5
clone_size: few

cdr3_nt: TGTGCCAGCAGCTTAAACCCCTCGACCACAGATACGCAGTATTTT
cdr3_aa: CASSLNPSTTDTQYF
d_call: .
v_call: TRBV7-3
j_call: TRBJ2-3
clone_size: many

cdr3_nt: TGCAGCGTAACCGGGACAGGGAACTACGAGCAGTACTTC
cdr3_aa: CSVTGTGNYEQYF
d_call: TRBD1
v_call: TRBV29-1
j_call: TRBJ2-7
clone_size: many

cdr3_nt: TGTGCCAGCAGCTTGCGTGTCGACGAGCAGTACTTC
cdr3_aa: CASSLRVDEQYF
d_call: .
v_call: TRBV7-2
j_call: TRBJ2-7
clone_size: .

cdr3_nt: TGTGCCAGCAGTTTTAAGTGGCGCCTGAACACTGAAGCTTTCTTT
cdr3_aa: CASSFKWRLNTEAFF
d_call: .
v_call: TRBV28
j_call: TRBJ1-1
clone_size: few

cdr3_nt: TGTGCCAGCCAGAGGACTAGCGGGAGGTTTGGCTACGAGCAGTACTTC
cdr3_aa: CASQRTSGRFGYEQYF
d_call: TRBD2
v_call: TRBV28
j_call: TRBJ2-7
clone_size: .

cdr3_nt: TGTGCCAGCAGTTCAAGTAACCGGGCCGCCGGAGGAACCATATATTTT
cdr3_aa: CASSSSNRAAGGTIYF
d_call: .
v_call: TRBV6-6
j_call: TRBJ1-3
clone_size: few

cdr3_nt: TGTGCCAGCAGCAAAAGGACCGATCCTAATGAAAAACTGTTTTTT
cdr3_aa: CASSKRTDPNEKLFF
d_call: .
v_call: TRBV21-1
j_call: TRBJ1-4
clone_size: .

cdr3_nt: TGCGCCAGCAGCCCTCGGGAGGGCGTCTACAATGAGCAGTTCTTC
cdr3_aa: CASSPREGVYNEQFF
d_call: TRBD2
v_call: TRBV4-3
j_call: TRBJ2-1
clone_size: few

cdr3_nt: TGTGCCAGCAGCTTAAACCCGGGACTAGTGGTCGATGAGCAGTTCTTC
cdr3_aa: CASSLNPGLVVDEQFF
d_call: TRBD2
v_call: TRBV11-2
j_call: TRBJ2-1
clone_size: few

cdr3_nt: TGTGCCAGCTCACCACGAGGACAGGCCCCGAACACCGGGGAGCTGTTTTTT
cdr3_aa: CASSPRGQAPNTGELFF
d_call: TRBD1
v_call: TRBV18
j_call: TRBJ2-2
clone_size: .

cdr3_nt: TGTGCCAGCAGGAGAAGCTCCTACAATGAGCAGTTCTTC
cdr3_aa: CASRRSSYNEQFF
d_call: .
v_call: TRBV2
j_call: TRBJ2-1
clone_size: many

cdr3_nt: TGTGCCAGCAGGAGTAGCGGGACCTCGAACACCGGGGAGCTGTTTTTT
cdr3_aa: CASRSSGTSNTGELFF
d_call: TRBD2
v_call: TRBV6-1
j_call: TRBJ2-2
clone_size: .

cdr3_nt: TGTGCCAGCGGGACATATGCGGGGCGATCCTACAATGAGCAGTTCTTC
cdr3_aa: CASGTYAGRSYNEQFF
d_call: .
v_call: TRBV7-9
j_call: TRBJ2-1
clone_size: .

cdr3_nt: TGTGCCAGCAGCTCGCACGGGTCCGGAGGATCACCCCTCCACTTT
cdr3_aa: CASSSHGSGGSPLHF
d_call: .
v_call: TRBV7-2
j_call: TRBJ1-6
clone_size: few

cdr3_nt: TGCAGTGCTTGGGAAAATAACGCCCGCACAGATACGCAGTATTTT
cdr3_aa: CSAWENNARTDTQYF
d_call: .
v_call: TRBV20-1
j_call: TRBJ2-3
clone_size: .

cdr3_nt: TGTGCCAGCAGAGTACCGGGACAGAGATTCCCTATAAATGAGCAGTTCTTC
cdr3_aa: CASRVPGQRFPINEQFF
d_call: TRBD1
v_call: TRBV6-1
j_call: TRBJ2-1
clone_size: few

cdr3_nt: TGCAGCGTTCGGAGTGTTTTGACAGATACGCAGTATTTT
cdr3_aa: CSVRSVLTDTQYF
d_call: .
v_call: TRBV29-1
j_call: TRBJ2-3
clone_size: few

cdr3_nt: TGCGCCAGCAGCCAGGGTAGCTGGGGGTGGGGCACAGATACGCAGTATTTT
cdr3_aa: CASSQGSWGWGTDTQYF
d_call: .
v_call: TRBV4-1
j_call: TRBJ2-3
clone_size: .